One and the same sample provided the 6 T cell receptor beta chains below, sequenced in a study of control samples from healthy donors and cancer patients. Assay used: immunoSEQ multiplex PCR; TCRdb lists only in-frame clones, some missing. The sample consists of about 140,000 clones, roughly 92% of them appearing once. Source material: blood. These receptors were collected from a man aged 35-49 years in good health.

This chain joins TRBV19 and TRBJ2-7; D remains unclear. The germline V gene has CDR1 LNHDA and CDR2 SQIVND (reference sequence). Between the trimmed V and J ends, which lost 0 bases and 2 bases, there was a span of 5 bases. The CDR3 totals 13 residues. Written as DNA, the CDR3 is TGTGCCAGTAGTATAGACGGAGCCTACGAGCAGTACTTC. Protein product: CASSIDGAYEQYF.

This chain connects TRBV7-9 to TRBJ1-5; D possibly corresponds to TRBD1 (5 bases). Trimming shortened V by 5 bases and J by 1 base, and 9 bases separated the two germline ends. Germline CDR1 and CDR2: SEHNR and FQNEAQ (reference sequence). CDR3 size: 14 residues. CDR3 sequence (DNA): TGTGCCAGCAGCGAGGCAGGGAGCAATCAGCCCCAGCATTTT. As protein: CASSEAGSNQPQHF.

V gene TRBV7-9 combines with J gene TRBJ2-5; D might be TRBD1 (5 bases). The CDR3 consists of 15 residues. The germline V and J ends were trimmed by 5 bases and 2 bases, with 15 bases remaining between them. Germline CDR1 and CDR2: SEHNR and FQNEAQ (reference sequence). CDR3 DNA: TGTGCCAGCAGCCCCCGGACACCAACTCAAGAGACCCAGTACTTC. This gives the protein CASSPRTPTQETQYF.

The chain carries TRBV12-5 and TRBJ2-7; D gene ambiguous. V was trimmed by 5 bases and J by 2 bases, leaving 7 bases between them. Germline CDR1 is LGHNT and CDR2 is FRNRAP. This CDR3 has 12 residues. The chain's CDR3 is CASGLATYEQYF. The CDR3 nucleotides read TGTGCTAGTGGTCTCGCGACCTACGAGCAGTACTTC.

The gene calls are TRBV10-3 and TRBJ2-3; D gene uncertain. The germline CDR1 and CDR2 sequences are ENHRY and SYGVKD. Trimming removed 11 bases from V and 0 bases from J, with 9 bases in between. The CDR3 is made up of 12 amino acids. The CDR3 DNA reads as TGTGCCGTCTCGCTTAGCACAGATACGCAGTATTTT. This gives the protein CAVSLSTDTQYF.

V usage is TRBV7-9 and J usage is TRBJ1-6; D is undetermined. The CDR3 is 12 amino acids. V was shortened by 5 bases and J by 11 bases, with 10 bases between the two germline ends. From germline, CDR1 is SEHNR and CDR2 FQNEAQ (reference sequence). The CDR3 DNA sequence: TGTGCCAGCAGCCTACACCCGACACCCCTCCACTTT. This gives the protein CASSLHPTPLHF.